The clone carrying this T cell receptor (beta chain) has ten or more counts. The antigen remains unidentified. The data are from a study of read filtering for tumor transcriptome and immune sequencing. Study in general: Whole-transcriptome libraries were prepared after DNase treatment.

The ends lost 3 bases at V and 5 bases at J; junction bases unmatched: 6. The CDR3 spans 13 residues. Germline CDR1 is DFQATT and CDR2 is SNEGSKA (reference sequence). Findings and caveats of the study: IR-seq captured clonotypes deeper and more reliably than RNA-seq.

The library was built from roughly 400 ng RNA with molecular barcoded adaptors for alpha/delta and beta/gamma chains. TCRdb called the reads again in MiXCR, with one record for every CDR3 protein. The data show roughly 24,000 distinct CDR3 sequences, 12% to 15% seen once. The material sequenced was a population of CD138-negative cells sorted from bone marrow. The chain is built from TRBV20-1 and TRBJ2-5; the match to TRBD1 covers 7 bases. This TCR derives from a donor aged 40 or older with multiple myeloma. In nucleotides, the CDR3 is TGCAGTGCTAGGTCCGACAGGGACGAGACCCAGTACTTC. Its translation: CSARSDRDETQYF.